A single sample is the source of the 8 T cell receptor beta chains below, sequenced in a study of blood T cell repertoires in COVID-19. Profiling relied on immunoSEQ multiplex PCR, and the TCRdb table lists in-frame clones only, not all of them. The table has approximately 190,000 clones, roughly 86% seen once. Input material: peripheral blood. These receptors were obtained from a woman between 70 and 85 years old with active or convalescent COVID-19.

V is TRBV19 and J is TRBJ2-3, with D perhaps matching TRBD1 (6 bases). The CDR3 is 14 amino acids. Trimming pared 9 bases from V and 1 base from J, leaving 14 bases between. The germline V gene has CDR1 LNHDA and CDR2 SQIVND (reference sequence). CDR3 nucleotide sequence: TGTGCCAGCGCCAACAGGGTTGGCACAGATACGCAGTATTTT. Translating it yields CASANRVGTDTQYF.

The chain links TRBV4-1 to TRBJ2-1; 8 positions agree with TRBD1. Germline CDR1 and CDR2: MGHRA and YSYEKL. The length of the CDR3 is 16 residues. The V and J ends lost 1 base and 8 bases, in that order; junction bases with no gene match: 10. The CDR3 protein is CASSQGQGPLGDEQFF. DNA of the CDR3: TGCGCCAGCAGCCAAGGACAGGGGCCCCTCGGGGATGAGCAGTTCTTC.

In this sample, this clone turned up a few times. This chain links TRBV5-1 with TRBJ2-3; weak D call: TRBD1 (5 bases). The CDR3 is 15 residues long. Per the germline V gene, CDR1 is SGHRS and CDR2 is YFSETQ. With 4 bases removed from V and 4 bases from J, the gap between germline ends came to 16 bases. DNA for the CDR3: TGCGCCAGCAGCCCACAGATGGGGCTTTCAGATACGCAGTATTTT. Amino acid sequence: CASSPQMGLSDTQYF.

The chain links TRBV11-2 to TRBJ2-1; TRBD1 agrees at 7 bases. V lost 3 bases, J lost 3 bases, and 8 bases stayed unmatched. CDR3 length: 16 residues. CDR1 SGHAT and CDR2 FQNNGV come from the germline V gene. The DNA for the CDR3 is TGTGCCAGCAGCTTCGATGACAGGGCGTACTACAATGAGCAGTTCTTC. Amino acid sequence: CASSFDDRAYYNEQFF.

This chain links TRBV6-6 with TRBJ2-1; 7 nucleotides line up with TRBD2. Germline CDR1 and CDR2: MNHNY and SVGAGI (reference sequence). J lost 6 bases, V lost 7 bases, and 9 bases had no gene match. This CDR3 has 14 residues. The CDR3 DNA reads TGTGCCAGCATGGTAAGGCGGGAGAGCAATGAGCAGTTCTTC. It yields the protein CASMVRRESNEQFF.

This rearrangement joins TRBV14 to TRBJ2-2; 8 bases map to TRBD2. J was trimmed by 7 bases and V by 10 bases; bases with no gene match: 11. Germline lookup yields CDR1 SGHDN and CDR2 FVKESK. There are 14 residues in the CDR3. CDR3 bases: TGTGCCACCCGTTTGAGCGGGAGCAGCGGGGAGCTGTTTTTT. The encoded protein is CATRLSGSSGELFF.

The rearrangement links TRBV5-1 to TRBJ1-2; 9 bases agree with TRBD1. This CDR3 has 14 amino acids. After removal of 2 bases from V and 5 bases from J, the junction contained 4 bases not matched to a gene. The germline V gene has CDR1 SGHRS and CDR2 YFSETQ. The CDR3 sequence: CASSFGQGSYGYTF. The CDR3, as DNA: TGCGCCAGCAGCTTTGGACAGGGGAGTTATGGCTACACCTTC.

The chain recombines TRBV6-1 with TRBJ2-5; 7 positions match TRBD1. V lost 1 base and J lost 5; bases outside the gene matches: 10. This CDR3 has 16 amino acids. The germline V gene has CDR1 MNHNS and CDR2 SASEGT. The CDR3 region has the DNA TGTGCCAGCAGTGAAGTACGGACAGGTATCGGGGAGACCCAGTACTTC. Amino acid sequence: CASSEVRTGIGETQYF.